The source of this T cell receptor (beta chain) is a study of blood T cell repertoires in COVID-19. For the study at large: Italy, Spain and the United States were the sources of the convalescent and acute COVID-19 samples. PBMCs, B-cell-depleted T cells, or T cells provided the cDNA or gDNA that made up the material.

Authors' analysis steps: Reference gene primer amplification gave estimated nucleated cell counts. Only in-frame clones appear in the TCRdb table, and some are missing; sequencing was by immunoSEQ multiplex PCR. The V and J calls and clone size are taken from that table; D and trimming were inferred from the DNA. The sample includes approximately 200,000 clones, around 84% of them seen just once. CDR3 size: 16 residues. Unmatched junction bases numbered 1, after V lost 0 bases and J lost 2 bases. Germline V CDR1 and CDR2: LGHNA, YNFKEQ. Sequenced material: peripheral blood. The TCR sequence derives from a man between 50 and 59 years old who had recovered from COVID-19. V gene TRBV4-2 combines with J gene TRBJ2-1; 10 bases are shared with TRBD2. CDR3 loop: CASSQEAGGPYNEQFF. The CDR3 nucleotides are TGTGCCAGCAGCCAAGAAGCGGGAGGGCCCTACAATGAGCAGTTCTTC.